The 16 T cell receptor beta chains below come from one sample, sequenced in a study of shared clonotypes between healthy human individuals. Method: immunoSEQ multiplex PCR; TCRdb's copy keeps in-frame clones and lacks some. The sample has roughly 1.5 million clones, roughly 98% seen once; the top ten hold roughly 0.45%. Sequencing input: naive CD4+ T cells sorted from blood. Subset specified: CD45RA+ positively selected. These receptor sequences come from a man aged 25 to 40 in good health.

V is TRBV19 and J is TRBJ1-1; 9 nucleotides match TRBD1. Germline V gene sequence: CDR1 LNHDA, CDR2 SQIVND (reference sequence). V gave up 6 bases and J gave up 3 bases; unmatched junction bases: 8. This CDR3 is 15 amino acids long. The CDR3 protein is CASRTQGARDTEAFF. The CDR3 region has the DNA TGTGCCAGTAGAACACAGGGGGCCCGGGACACTGAAGCTTTCTTT. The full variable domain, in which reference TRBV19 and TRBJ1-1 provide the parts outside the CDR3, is DGGITQSPKYLFRKEGQNVTLSCEQNLNHDAMYWYRQDPGQGLRLIYYSQIVNDFQKGDIAEGYSVSREKKESFPLTVTSAQKNPTAFYLCASRTQGARDTEAFFGQGTRLTVV.

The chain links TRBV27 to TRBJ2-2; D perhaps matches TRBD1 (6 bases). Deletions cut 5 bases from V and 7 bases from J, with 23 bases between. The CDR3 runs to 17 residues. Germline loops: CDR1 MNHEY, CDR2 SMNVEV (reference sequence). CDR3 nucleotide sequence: TGTGCCAGCAGTCTAACCCAGGGGTTTCTTGTTGGCGGGGAGCTGTTTTTT. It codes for CASSLTQGFLVGGELFF.

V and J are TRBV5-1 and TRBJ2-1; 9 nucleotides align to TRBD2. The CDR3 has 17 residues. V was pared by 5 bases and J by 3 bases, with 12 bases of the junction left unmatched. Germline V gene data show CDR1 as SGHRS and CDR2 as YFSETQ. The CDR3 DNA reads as TGCGCCAGCAGACCCCTTGGGCGGGAGGGGGGCTACAATGAGCAGTTCTTC. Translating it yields CASRPLGREGGYNEQFF.

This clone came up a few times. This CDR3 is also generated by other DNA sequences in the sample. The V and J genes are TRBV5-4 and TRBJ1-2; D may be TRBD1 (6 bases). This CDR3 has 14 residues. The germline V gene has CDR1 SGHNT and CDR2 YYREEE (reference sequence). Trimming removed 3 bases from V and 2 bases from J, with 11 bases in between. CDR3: CASSSKQGNYGYTF. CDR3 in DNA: TGTGCCAGCAGCTCAAAACAGGGAAACTATGGCTACACCTTC.

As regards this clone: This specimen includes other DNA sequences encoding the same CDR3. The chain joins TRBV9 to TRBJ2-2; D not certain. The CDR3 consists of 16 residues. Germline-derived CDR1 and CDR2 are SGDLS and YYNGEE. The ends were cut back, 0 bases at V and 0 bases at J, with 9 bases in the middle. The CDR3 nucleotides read TGTGCCAGCAGCGTAGGCTCGGATCCGAACACCGGGGAGCTGTTTTTT. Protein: CASSVGSDPNTGELFF.

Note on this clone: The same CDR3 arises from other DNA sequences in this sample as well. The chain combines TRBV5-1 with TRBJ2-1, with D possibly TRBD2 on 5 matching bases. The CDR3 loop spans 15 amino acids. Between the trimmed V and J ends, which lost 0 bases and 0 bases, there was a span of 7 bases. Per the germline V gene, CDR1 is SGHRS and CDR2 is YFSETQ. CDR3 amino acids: CASSLVGVSYNEQFF. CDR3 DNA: TGCGCCAGCAGCTTGGTCGGGGTCTCCTACAATGAGCAGTTCTTC.

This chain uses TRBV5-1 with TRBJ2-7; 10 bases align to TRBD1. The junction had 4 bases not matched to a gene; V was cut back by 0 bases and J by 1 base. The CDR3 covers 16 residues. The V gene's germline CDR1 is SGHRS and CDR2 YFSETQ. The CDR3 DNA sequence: TGCGCCAGCAGCTTGGGAAGGGACAGGGGTTCCTACGAGCAGTACTTC. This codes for CASSLGRDRGSYEQYF.

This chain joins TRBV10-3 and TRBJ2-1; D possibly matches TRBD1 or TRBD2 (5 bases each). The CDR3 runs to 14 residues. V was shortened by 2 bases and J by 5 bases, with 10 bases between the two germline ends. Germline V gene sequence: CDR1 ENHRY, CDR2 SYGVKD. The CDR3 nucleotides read TGTGCCATCAGTGAGATGCTGGGGGACAATGAGCAGTTCTTC. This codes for CAISEMLGDNEQFF.

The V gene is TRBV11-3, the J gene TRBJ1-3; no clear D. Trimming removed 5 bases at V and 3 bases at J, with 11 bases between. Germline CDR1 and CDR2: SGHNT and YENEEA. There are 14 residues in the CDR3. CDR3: CASSLGYGGNTIYF. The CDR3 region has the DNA TGTGCCAGCAGCCTGGGGTACGGTGGAAACACCATATATTTT.

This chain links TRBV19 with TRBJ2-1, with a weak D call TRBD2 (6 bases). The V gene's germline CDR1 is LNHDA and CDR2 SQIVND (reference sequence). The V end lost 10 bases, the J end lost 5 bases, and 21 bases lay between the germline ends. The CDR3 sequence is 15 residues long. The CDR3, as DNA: TGTGCCACCCTAGGTCCCGGGACTCTAAACAATGAGCAGTTCTTC. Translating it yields CATLGPGTLNNEQFF.

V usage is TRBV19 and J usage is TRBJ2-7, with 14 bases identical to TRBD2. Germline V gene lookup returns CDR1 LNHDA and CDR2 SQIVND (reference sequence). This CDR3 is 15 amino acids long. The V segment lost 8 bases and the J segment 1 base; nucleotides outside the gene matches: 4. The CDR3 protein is CASGTSGSGSYEQYF. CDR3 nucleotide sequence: TGTGCCAGTGGGACTAGCGGGAGTGGGTCCTACGAGCAGTACTTC.

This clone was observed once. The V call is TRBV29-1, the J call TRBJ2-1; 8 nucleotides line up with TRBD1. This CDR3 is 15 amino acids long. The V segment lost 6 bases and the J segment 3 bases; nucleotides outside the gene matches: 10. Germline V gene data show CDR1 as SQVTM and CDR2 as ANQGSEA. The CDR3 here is CSVALTGGVYNEQFF. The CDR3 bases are TGCAGCGTCGCCCTAACAGGGGGAGTCTACAATGAGCAGTTCTTC.

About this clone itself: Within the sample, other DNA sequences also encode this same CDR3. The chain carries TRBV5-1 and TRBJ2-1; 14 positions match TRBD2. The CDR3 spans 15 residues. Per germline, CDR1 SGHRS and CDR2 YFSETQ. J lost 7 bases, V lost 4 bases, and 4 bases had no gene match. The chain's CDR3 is CASSPGLAGVNEQFF. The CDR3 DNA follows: TGCGCCAGCAGCCCGGGACTAGCGGGAGTTAATGAGCAGTTCTTC.

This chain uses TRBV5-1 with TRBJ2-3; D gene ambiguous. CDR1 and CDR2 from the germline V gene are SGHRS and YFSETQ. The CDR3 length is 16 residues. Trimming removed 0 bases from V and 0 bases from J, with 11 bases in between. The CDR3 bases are TGCGCCAGCAGCTTGGACTGGGGTGCAAGCACAGATACGCAGTATTTT. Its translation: CASSLDWGASTDTQYF.

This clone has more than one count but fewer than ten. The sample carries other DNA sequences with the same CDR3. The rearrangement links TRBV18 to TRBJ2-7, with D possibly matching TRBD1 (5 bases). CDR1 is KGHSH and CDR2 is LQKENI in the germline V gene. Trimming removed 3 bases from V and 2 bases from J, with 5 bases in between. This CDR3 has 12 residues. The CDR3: CASSPDTYEQYF. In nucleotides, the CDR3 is TGTGCCAGCTCACCGGACACCTACGAGCAGTACTTC.

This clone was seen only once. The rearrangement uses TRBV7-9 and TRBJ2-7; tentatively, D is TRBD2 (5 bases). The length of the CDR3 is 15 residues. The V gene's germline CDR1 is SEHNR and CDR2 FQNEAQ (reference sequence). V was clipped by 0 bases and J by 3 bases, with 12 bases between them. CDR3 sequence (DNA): TGTGCCAGCAGCTTAGCTTTCGGGGTCGGCTACGAGCAGTACTTC. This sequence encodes CASSLAFGVGYEQYF.